This record concerns one TCR beta chain sequence. What it recognizes is unknown. Sequencing used immunoSEQ multiplex PCR; TCRdb keeps in-frame clones, though not all of them. Of about 140,000 clones listed, about 92% were seen once; the top ten hold around 3%. The data were obtained in a study of T cell responses to AZD1222 COVID-19 vaccine. Study overall: Second-dose schedules of about 4 or about 12 weeks were combined. Whole-study findings and limits: Clonal diversity was possibly underestimated, and the donors were mostly white British, with more females. At study baseline, merely more than 5 AZD1222 recipients were seropositive. There were vaccine-associated CD4 TCRs across spike, dominant at 160-218 and 743-854.

The ends were cut back, 5 bases at V and 7 bases at J, with 20 bases in the middle. This CDR3 region has 16 residues. Germline CDR1 is SGHAT and CDR2 is FQNNGV. The TCR sequence derives from an adult in good health. V and J are TRBV11-2 and TRBJ2-2; D may be TRBD2 (7 bases). The source was peripheral blood, collected on day 0 of AZD1222 vaccination. The chain's CDR3 is CASSQSAQRGGGELFF. Here the CDR3 DNA reads TGTGCCAGCAGCCAGAGCGCCCAGAGGGGGGGCGGGGAGCTGTTTTTT.